This T cell receptor beta chain was sequenced for a study of cytomegalovirus exposure and HLA in healthy donors. Turning to the study itself: Unique TCRs numbering some 77 million, obtained from HLA-typed donors, made up an early data release.

Study-level results: TCR beta chain V- and J-gene trimming was linked, in a later analysis, to a missense variant in DCLRE1C. Donors were assumed by presence/absence analyses to have roughly uniform sequencing depth.

Trimming shortened V by 2 bases and J by 5 bases, and 7 bases separated the two germline ends. Germline V gene sequence: CDR1 SGHTA, CDR2 FQGNSA. The CDR3 has 13 amino acids. Details on this clone: Antigen: not known.

The PCR was carried out with 60 Vbeta primers and 13 Jbeta primers. Produced via immunoSEQ multiplex PCR; TCRdb's table is partial and in-frame only. Among 110,000 to 150,000 clones listed, about 76% were seen once. It was healthy bone marrow donors who served as donors. The chain links TRBV7-2 to TRBJ1-5, with D uncertain. The material sequenced was PBMCs. This clonotype originated in a male donor in good health and CMV-seronegative. The CDR3 is CASSLLLDQPQHF. Here the CDR3 DNA reads TGTGCCAGCAGCTTACTATTAGATCAGCCCCAGCATTTT.